This passage covers 5 T cell receptor beta chains from one sample sequenced in a study of early T cells in non-severe SARS-CoV-2 infection. Using its own MiXCR run on the 5' RACE reads, TCRdb lists one record per CDR3 protein. The repertoire includes 80,000 or so distinct CDR3 sequences, around 11% of them detected once, and 12% sits in the top ten. The specimen was whole blood, collected at baseline. The receptors here all came from an adult who was a healthcare worker with PCR-confirmed SARS-CoV-2 infection or an uninfected control (not recorded which).

The gene calls are TRBV4-1 and TRBJ2-7, with a possible D match to TRBD2 (5 bases). The V and J ends lost 4 bases and 5 bases respectively, with 15 bases between them. Germline CDR1 MGHRA, CDR2 YSYEKL. The CDR3 loop spans 14 amino acids. Written as DNA, the CDR3 is TGCGCCAGCAGCCCAGCCCGGGAATGGGACGAGCAGTACTTC. Translation: CASSPAREWDEQYF.

This clonotype was counted between two and nine times. CDR3 sequence: CASSYSPTSGGSQETQYF. CDR3 nucleotides: TGTGCCAGCAGTTACTCTCCGACTAGCGGGGGCTCTCAAGAGACCCAGTACTTC. The chain carries TRBV6-6 and TRBJ2-5, with 12 bases aligning to TRBD2. The CDR3 extends over 18 amino acids. Germline loops: CDR1 MNHNY, CDR2 SVGAGI (reference sequence). The V and J ends lost 0 bases and 2 bases, in that order; junction bases with no gene match: 7.

This clonotype was observed a handful of times. The chain employs TRBV7-9 and TRBJ2-4; no reliable D call. V shed 2 bases and J shed 1 base, with 9 bases lying between them. Germline CDR1 is SEHNR and CDR2 is FQNEAQ (reference sequence). CDR3 length: 15 residues. In DNA, the CDR3 is TGTGCCAGCAGCTTATTAGAAGGGGCCAAAAACATTCAGTACTTC. It codes for CASSLLEGAKNIQYF.

The genes are TRBV29-1 and TRBJ1-4, with D perhaps matching TRBD1 (5 bases). CDR3 length: 14 residues. Germline CDR1 and CDR2: SQVTM and ANQGSEA. The ends were cut back, 3 bases at V and 0 bases at J, with 8 bases in the middle. The CDR3 region has the DNA TGCAGCGTTGAGGACACTGCAACTAATGAAAAACTGTTTTTT. It is translated as CSVEDTATNEKLFF.

This clonotype was observed at least ten times. This chain joins TRBV5-6 and TRBJ2-1; possible D gene TRBD2, 5 bases. The CDR3 covers 12 residues. Germline V gives CDR1 SGHDT, CDR2 YYEEEE. V lost 6 bases, J lost 3 bases, and 7 bases lay in between. The CDR3 DNA sequence: TGTGCCAGCAACCGGGACTACAATGAGCAGTTCTTC. Protein: CASNRDYNEQFF.